These T cell receptor beta chains were read from a single sample in a study of blood T cell repertoires in COVID-19. Using immunoSEQ multiplex PCR, the repertoire was profiled, and TCRdb retains in-frame clones only, with some absent. The sample consists of around 150,000 clones, approximately 80% of them appearing once. Specimen: PBMCs or T cells enriched from blood (not recorded which). These receptor sequences come from a woman in her thirties or forties who had recovered from COVID-19. Both conserved end residues are part of each CDR3. D genes are given only for firm matches. Not all rows give a size; the values are once, few, many and, for expanded clones, a class.

v_call	clone_size	j_call	d_call	cdr3_nt	cdr3_aa
TRBV9	-	TRBJ1-5	-	TGTGCCAGCAGCGAGCCCCCGGGGGAAAGTCAGCCCCAGCATTTT	CASSEPPGESQPQHF
TRBV10-2	-	TRBJ2-3	TRBD2	TGCGCCAGCAGTATTTTTGAGCGGGGGGGCACAGATACGCAGTATTTT	CASSIFERGGTDTQYF
TRBV5-1	-	TRBJ2-3	TRBD1	TGCGCCAGCAGCAATGACAGGGGCACAGATACGCAGTATTTT	CASSNDRGTDTQYF
TRBV3-1/TRBV3-2	-	TRBJ1-6	TRBD1	TGTGCCAGCAGCCAAGTGACAGGGAGGAATTCACCCCTCCACTTT	CASSQVTGRNSPLHF
TRBV5-1	-	TRBJ1-5	TRBD1	TGCGCCAGCAGCTTGGACGGCCCAGGGGGGCCCCAGCATTTT	CASSLDGPGGPQHF
TRBV7-9	-	TRBJ2-1	-	TGTGCCAGCAGCTTACTGGCGACTCCCTCCTACAATGAGCAGTTCTTC	CASSLLATPSYNEQFF
TRBV18	few	TRBJ2-7	TRBD1	TGTGCCAGCTCACCACCAGGGACAGCATACGAGCAGTACTTC	CASSPPGTAYEQYF
TRBV9	-	TRBJ2-3	-	TGTGCCAGCAGCGTAGCTAAGAGCACAGATACGCAGTATTTT	CASSVAKSTDTQYF
TRBV4-2	-	TRBJ1-1	-	TGTGCCAGCAGCGTTACAGACGGGAACACTGAAGCTTTCTTT	CASSVTDGNTEAFF
TRBV27	once	TRBJ2-4	-	TGTGCCAGCGGCTACCTCTCAGGGGACATTCAGTACTTC	CASGYLSGDIQYF
TRBV13	-	TRBJ2-1	-	TGTGCCAGCAGCTTAGCGGGCAATGAGCAGTTCTTC	CASSLAGNEQFF
TRBV24-1	-	TRBJ1-2	TRBD1	TGTGCCACCAGTGAGAGGGACAGGAACTATGGCTACACCTTC	CATSERDRNYGYTF
TRBV7-9	-	TRBJ2-1	TRBD2	TGTGCCAGCAGCTTAGGAACTAGCGGGAAGGGGAATGAGCAGTTCTTC	CASSLGTSGKGNEQFF
TRBV2	-	TRBJ2-1	-	TGTGCCAGCAGTGGGGCAGGGACTAATGAGCAGTTCTTC	CASSGAGTNEQFF
TRBV6-5	once	TRBJ1-1	-	TGTGCCAGCAGATTAGGAGAATTGAACACTGAAGCTTTCTTT	CASRLGELNTEAFF
TRBV12-3/TRBV12-4	-	TRBJ1-2	-	-	CASSSSTGPYTF
TRBV6-5	-	TRBJ2-7	TRBD1	TGTGCCAGCAGTTACGGCCAGGGGGTCGAGCAGTACTTC	CASSYGQGVEQYF
TRBV18	-	TRBJ2-1	TRBD2	TGTGCCAGCTCACCGTCCCCTAGCGGGAGGGCGATCCTGCGGGGGCATGAGCAGTTCTTC	CASSPSPSGRAILRGHEQFF
TRBV9	-	TRBJ1-2	-	TGTGCCAGCAGCGTAGGAGGAGGGTATGGCTACACCTTC	CASSVGGGYGYTF
TRBV7-2	once	TRBJ1-1	TRBD1	TGTGCCAGCAGCTACCCATTGACAGGGGCGAACACTGAAGCTTTCTTT	CASSYPLTGANTEAFF
TRBV5-1	once	TRBJ2-1	-	TGCGCCAGCAGCTTGGGTCAGGGGCCCGGCAATGAGCAGTTCTTC	CASSLGQGPGNEQFF
TRBV11-1	-	TRBJ2-6	-	TGTGCCAGCAGCTTAGTTCCCGGGGCTGGGGCCAACGTCCTGACTTTC	CASSLVPGAGANVLTF
TRBV5-1	once	TRBJ1-2	TRBD1	TGCGCCAGCAGCGTCCGGGACAGTAATGGCTACACCTTC	CASSVRDSNGYTF
TRBV18	-	TRBJ2-7	-	TGTGCCAGCTCACCATCGGCGCCGGGAAACGAGCAGTACTTC	CASSPSAPGNEQYF
TRBV6-5	few	TRBJ2-2	TRBD2	TGTGCCTCCGTGGCGGGAGACACCGGGGAGCTGTTTTTT	CASVAGDTGELFF
TRBV5-1	-	TRBJ2-1	-	TGCGCCAGCAGCTTGGAACTTTACAATGAGCAGTTCTTC	CASSLELYNEQFF